This T cell receptor beta chain was sequenced during a study of control samples from healthy donors and cancer patients (TCRdb year 2020). As regards this clone: No cognate antigen has been identified for it. No much larger clone exists at a distance of one base, and base qualities are not known.

Library generation was performed with the immunoSEQ multiplex PCR assay. The table was pulled from immuneACCESS by TCRdb, which kept in-frame rearrangements only. Such tables lose some clones; where checked, under half of the loss comes from unresolved V genes, and the rest has no known cause. This sample comprises about 190,000 clones, 90% to 95% of them detected only once. Clones ranked in the top ten supply approximately 1.5% of the sample. From the cysteine through the phenylalanine, the CDR3 covers 15 amino acids. The CDR3 DNA has 45 bases and is translated from base 1. Trimming removed 3 bases from V and 1 base from J, leaving 12 bases between the germline ends. The germline V gene specifies SGHRS as CDR1 and YFSETQ as CDR2.

The rearrangement combines TRBV5-1 with TRBJ2-3; the D gene is perhaps TRBD1 or TRBD2, each of them matching over 6 bases. The sequence was collected from a man younger than 30 in good health. The sequenced sample was blood. The sequence in DNA is TGCGCCAGCAGCTCTTCGGGGGCAGGCACAGATACGCAGTATTTT. This codes for CASSSSGAGTDTQYF.